A selection of T cell receptor beta chains follows, all from one sample in a study of shared clonotypes between healthy human individuals. The repertoire was sequenced with immunoSEQ multiplex PCR; TCRdb's copy has only in-frame clones and lacks some. The table lists about 480,000 clones, 75% to 80% of them singletons. Sequencing was carried out using PBMCs. The receptors shown here come from a woman in her thirties or forties in good health. Some clones in this sample may be carry-over from other donors' samples. Both conserved end residues are part of each CDR3. A D gene is named only where the DNA matches it firmly. Clone size is stated in some rows and not others, as once, few, many or a class when expanded.

J gene,V gene,D gene,clone size,CDR3 DNA,CDR3 protein
TRBJ1-5,TRBV2,NA,once,TGTGCCAGCAGTGAGCAGGCTCCGAATCAGCCCCAGCATTTT,CASSEQAPNQPQHF
TRBJ1-2,TRBV18,NA,NA,TGTGCCAGCTCACCACCGGGGGTCGAGGGAATCTATGGCTACACCTTC,CASSPPGVEGIYGYTF
TRBJ2-7,TRBV28,TRBD2,NA,TGTGCCAGCATTGCAGCGGGAGGGCCATACGAGCAGTACTTC,CASIAAGGPYEQYF
TRBJ2-3,TRBV27,NA,NA,TGTGCCAGCAGTTTATATCGTCCCCTAACCACAGATACGCAGTATTTT,CASSLYRPLTTDTQYF
TRBJ2-7,TRBV10-2,NA,NA,TGCGCCAGCAGTGACGTCGGCAGGGTGGGGTACGAGCAGTACTTC,CASSDVGRVGYEQYF
TRBJ2-7,TRBV7-3,NA,NA,TGTGCCAGCAGCCCCCAATCAGGGTCCCCCTACGAGCAGTACTTC,CASSPQSGSPYEQYF
TRBJ2-3,TRBV7-2,NA,once,TGTGCCAGCAGCTTAATGGGAACCACAGATACGCAGTATTTT,CASSLMGTTDTQYF
TRBJ2-5,TRBV10-2,NA,few,TGCGCCAGCAGTGGGACTAGGGGGTCGGAGACCCAGTACTTC,CASSGTRGSETQYF
TRBJ2-7,TRBV7-9,NA,NA,TGTGCCAGCAGCTTAGCCCGAGCGGATTACGAGCAGTACTTC,CASSLARADYEQYF
TRBJ1-5,TRBV30,NA,NA,TGTGCCTACAACAGGAAAATCAATCAGCCCCAGCATTTT,CAYNRKINQPQHF
TRBJ1-2,TRBV7-9,NA,NA,TGTGCCAGCAGCCCAAACAGCGTTCGGTACTATGGCTACACCTTC,CASSPNSVRYYGYTF
TRBJ2-1,TRBV19,TRBD1,NA,TGTGCCAGTAGTATCGGGACAGGGCGAGCTCATGAGCAGTTCTTC,CASSIGTGRAHEQFF
TRBJ2-2,TRBV2,NA,NA,TGTGCCAGCAGTTACTCCCCCGGGGAGCTGTTTTTT,CASSYSPGELFF
TRBJ1-4,TRBV5-1,TRBD1,NA,TGCGCCAGCAGCGTCGGACAGGGACCTGAAAAACTGTTTTTT,CASSVGQGPEKLFF
TRBJ2-3,TRBV5-4,TRBD2,NA,TGTGCCAGCAGCCAACGATCGGGACTACAAGAGGGGGATACGCAGTATTTT,CASSQRSGLQEGDTQYF
TRBJ2-2,TRBV5-1,NA,NA,TGCGCCAGCAGCTTGGGGGCCATGAACACCGGGGAGCTGTTTTTT,CASSLGAMNTGELFF
TRBJ2-1,TRBV20-1,NA,NA,TGCAGTGCCAAGAATTACAATGAGCAGTTCTTC,CSAKNYNEQFF
TRBJ2-3,TRBV18,TRBD2,NA,TGTGCCAGCTCACCACCGGTCCTAGCGGGAAGCACAGATACGCAGTATTTT,CASSPPVLAGSTDTQYF
TRBJ2-5,TRBV5-5,NA,NA,TGTGCCAGCAGCTTGTCCGGGACCCCTACCCGGCACTTC,CASSLSGTPTRHF
TRBJ1-5,TRBV6-8,NA,NA,TGTGCCAGCCCGACGGAGGGAAATAGCAATCAGCCCCAGCATTTT,CASPTEGNSNQPQHF
TRBJ1-5,TRBV27,NA,NA,TGTGCCAGCAGCCAGGACAGAAATCAGCCCCAGCATTTT,CASSQDRNQPQHF
TRBJ1-5,TRBV18,NA,NA,TGTGCCAGCTCATTCGATAGCAATCAGCCCCAGCATTTT,CASSFDSNQPQHF
TRBJ1-1,TRBV7-9,TRBD1,NA,TGTGCCAGCAGCAGGCGGGACAGGGGGCGGACTGAAGCTTTCTTT,CASSRRDRGRTEAFF
TRBJ2-3,TRBV2,NA,NA,TGTGCCAGCATAGGAAACCCTAGCACAGATACGCAGTATTTT,CASIGNPSTDTQYF
TRBJ1-5,TRBV15,NA,NA,TGTGCCACCAGCAGAGTAGACAGCAATCAGCCCCAGCATTTT,CATSRVDSNQPQHF
TRBJ2-1,TRBV7-3,TRBD2,NA,TGTGCCAGCAGCCTCCAAGGACTAGGCGATGAGCAGTTCTTC,CASSLQGLGDEQFF
TRBJ1-2,TRBV9,NA,NA,TGTGCCAGCAGCGGTGGACAGACCTATGGCTACACCTTC,CASSGGQTYGYTF
TRBJ2-3,TRBV10-3,NA,NA,TGTGCCATCAGTCAGAACTCCGTCACAGATACGCAGTATTTT,CAISQNSVTDTQYF
TRBJ2-2,TRBV6-6,NA,NA,TGTGCCAGCAGTTCCCGGGACACAAACACCGGGGAGCTGTTTTTT,CASSSRDTNTGELFF
TRBJ2-7,TRBV18,NA,NA,TGTGCCAGCTCCCCAGGGACTGACTACGAGCAGTACTTC,CASSPGTDYEQYF
TRBJ1-5,TRBV5-6,TRBD1,NA,TGTGCCAGCAGCAGTACAGGGGGCCGTGGTCAGCCCCAGCATTTT,CASSSTGGRGQPQHF
TRBJ2-7,TRBV19,NA,NA,TGTGCCAGTAATAGGGGGTCTTCCTACGAGCAGTACTTC,CASNRGSSYEQYF
TRBJ2-7,TRBV28,NA,once,TGTGCCAGCAGTTTGGGGGTCAGGGGTTCCTACGAGCAGTACTTC,CASSLGVRGSYEQYF
TRBJ1-2,TRBV6-1,NA,NA,TGTGCCAGCAGTGCCACCGGCTATGGCTACACCTTC,CASSATGYGYTF
TRBJ1-5,TRBV7-2,NA,many,TGTGCCAGCAGCACGGACCGAGTGAAGCCCCAGCATTTT,CASSTDRVKPQHF
TRBJ1-2,TRBV6-6,TRBD1,NA,TGTGCCAGCAGTTACTCCGGGACAGGGAACTATGGCTACACCTTC,CASSYSGTGNYGYTF
TRBJ1-2,TRBV28,NA,NA,TGTGCCAGCAGGTCCGAGGGACCAAACTATGGCTACACCTTC,CASRSEGPNYGYTF
TRBJ2-1,TRBV9,TRBD2,NA,TGTGCCAGCAGCGAACCTGTGGGGCTAGCGGGAGAGTACAATGAGCAGTTCTTC,CASSEPVGLAGEYNEQFF
TRBJ1-4,TRBV18,NA,NA,TGTGCCAGCTCACCCCGGCGGGGAGCTAATGAAAAACTGTTTTTT,CASSPRRGANEKLFF
TRBJ1-5,TRBV19,NA,NA,TGTGCCACCTCACCGGGTTATAGCAATCAGCCCCAGCATTTT,CATSPGYSNQPQHF